The 21 T cell receptor beta chains below were found in one sample sequenced in a study of T cells in Graves' hyperthyroidism and ophthalmopathy. Authors of the study amplified TCR beta CDR3 regions from RNA transcripts. Primed by the HTBI set, a first-round RT-PCR was run on the TCR CDR3. From the multiplex PCR reads, TCRdb called clonotypes with MiXCR, one entry per CDR3 protein. The sample consists of around 350,000 distinct CDR3 sequences, approximately 14% of them appearing once. Input material: blood. These receptors all stem from a woman in her late teens or twenties with Graves' hyperthyroidism that later progressed to Graves' ophthalmopathy.

V and J are TRBV30 and TRBJ2-7; 9 bases align to TRBD2. CDR1 GTSNPN and CDR2 SVGIG come from the germline V gene (reference sequence). V lost 2 bases to trimming and J lost 3 bases; unmatched junction nucleotides: 8. The CDR3 spans 15 residues. The CDR3 region is CAWSLPRLADYEQYF. CDR3 sequence (DNA): TGTGCCTGGAGTCTACCCCGACTAGCGGACTACGAGCAGTACTTC.

This clonotype was seen repeatedly, ten times or more. This sequence joins TRBV29-1 and TRBJ2-7, with a tentative D call TRBD1 (5 bases). CDR3 length: 14 amino acids. Deletions cut 6 bases from V and 5 bases from J, with 20 bases between. The germline V gene has CDR1 SQVTM and CDR2 ANQGSEA. CDR3 sequence: CSVDRWGEKDEQYF. The CDR3 nucleotides read TGCAGCGTGGATCGGTGGGGCGAGAAGGACGAGCAGTACTTC.

In this sample, this clonotype turned up a few times. The J gene is TRBJ2-7, the V gene TRBV19, with a possible D match to TRBD1 (5 bases). This CDR3 is 12 amino acids long. The germline V gene encodes CDR1 LNHDA and CDR2 SQIVND (reference sequence). V lost 6 bases to trimming and J lost 5 bases, with 11 bases between them. CDR3 sequence reads: CASRAGPDEQYF. DNA for the CDR3: TGTGCCAGTAGGGCAGGGCCGGACGAGCAGTACTTC.

This clonotype appeared many times. This chain uses TRBV27 with TRBJ1-5, with a tentative D call TRBD1 (6 bases). Per germline, CDR1 MNHEY and CDR2 SMNVEV (reference sequence). The CDR3 runs 18 residues. V dropped 5 bases and J dropped 2 bases, with 22 bases sitting between them. CDR3 region: CASSLGYGRDTGNQPQHF. The CDR3 nucleotides are TGTGCCAGCAGTCTAGGGTATGGCCGGGACACCGGCAATCAGCCCCAGCATTTT.

This clonotype was detected ten times or more. The chain combines TRBV7-9 with TRBJ2-2; tentative D call: TRBD1 (7 bases). V lost 1 base, J lost 5 bases, and 14 bases lay in between. Looked up from germline, CDR1 is SEHNR and CDR2 is FQNEAQ (reference sequence). CDR3 size: 16 residues. CDR3 nucleotides: TGTGCCAGCAGCTTAGACCGACAGGGAGGAACCGGGGAGCTGTTTTTT. The encoded protein is CASSLDRQGGTGELFF.

This clonotype was observed many times. This chain links TRBV20-1 with TRBJ1-1, with D perhaps TRBD1 (5 bases). The germline V and J ends were trimmed by 3 bases and 1 base, with 9 bases remaining between them. CDR1 and CDR2 (germline): DFQATT, SNEGSKA (reference sequence). This CDR3 has 13 amino acids. The CDR3 loop is CSARDGQNTEAFF. In nucleotides, the CDR3 is TGCAGTGCTAGGGACGGACAGAACACTGAAGCTTTCTTT.

This clonotype appeared a few times. The chain uses TRBV5-1 and TRBJ2-2, with no clear D. V was cut by 1 base and J by 5 bases, with 9 bases left in between. CDR3 size: 14 residues. Germline values: CDR1 SGHRS, CDR2 YFSETQ. DNA for the CDR3: TGCGCCAGCAGCTTGCAGCAGTTTACCGGGGAGCTGTTTTTT. Its translation is CASSLQQFTGELFF.

The gene calls are TRBV11-2 and TRBJ1-1; TRBD1 matches 7 bases. This CDR3 has 18 residues. Germline trimming cut 5 bases from V and 5 bases from J; bases unmatched to any gene: 20. Germline values: CDR1 SGHAT, CDR2 FQNNGV. CDR3 bases: TGTGCCAGCAGCCCTATTGCCGGACAGGCCCCTCGGGCGACTGAAGCTTTCTTT. Residues: CASSPIAGQAPRATEAFF.

This clonotype was seen ten or more times. DNA of the CDR3: TGTGCCAGCAGCTTAGGGGGACAGCTCCAAGAGACCCAGTACTTC. This sequence encodes CASSLGGQLQETQYF. V and J are TRBV13 and TRBJ2-5; 7 positions match TRBD1. This CDR3 region has 15 residues. After removal of 0 bases from V and 1 base from J, the junction contained 2 bases not matched to a gene. The germline gives CDR1 PRHDT, CDR2 FYEKMQ (reference sequence). Looking up the rest from reference TRBV13 and TRBJ2-5 gives the full variable domain: AAGVIQSPRHLIKEKRETATLKCYPIPRHDTVYWYQQGPGQDPQFLISFYEKMQSDKGSIPDRFSAQQFSDYHSELNMSSLELGDSALYFCASSLGGQLQETQYFGPGTRLLVL.

Worth noting for this clonotype: One base away lies a much larger clone, so this may be a sequencing read error. The chain is built from TRBV2 and TRBJ1-1; D might be TRBD1 (6 bases). The V gene's germline CDR1 is SNHLY and CDR2 FYNNEI. V was clipped by 4 bases and J by 1 base, with 13 bases between them. The CDR3 contains 15 residues. As DNA, the CDR3 is TGTGCCAGCAGTGTAGCGCACAGGGCGAACACTGAAGCTTTCTTT. It specifies CASSVAHRANTEAFF.

DNA of the CDR3: TGTGCCAGCAGTGTACCACAGGGGACCCAGCAGTACTTC. As protein: CASSVPQGTQQYF. This chain connects TRBV6-1 to TRBJ2-7, with 7 bases fitting TRBD1. V was pared by 4 bases and J by 8 bases, with 8 bases of the junction left unmatched. CDR1 is MNHNS and CDR2 is SASEGT in the germline V gene. The CDR3 covers 13 residues.

Many counts were recorded for this clonotype. This chain uses TRBV20-1 with TRBJ2-1; 11 bases agree with TRBD2. CDR1 and CDR2 (germline): DFQATT, SNEGSKA (reference sequence). The CDR3 runs 14 residues. The V and J ends lost 1 base and 4 bases, in that order; junction bases with no gene match: 0. The CDR3 loop is CSARGLAGYNEQFF. The DNA of the CDR3 is TGCAGTGCTAGAGGACTAGCGGGGTACAATGAGCAGTTCTTC.

This clonotype was counted many times. This rearrangement joins TRBV6-2 or TRBV6-3 to TRBJ2-3; D unresolved. The CDR3 has 14 amino acids. Germline V gene lookup returns CDR1 MNHEY and CDR2 SVGEGT. Trimming cost V 7 bases and J 0 bases, with 11 bases left between them. DNA of the CDR3: TGTGCCAGCAAGATCACAGTTAGCACAGATACGCAGTATTTT. Residues: CASKITVSTDTQYF.

This clonotype was observed many times. The chain is built from TRBV7-9 and TRBJ1-2, with D unresolved. The CDR3 has 15 residues. Trimming pared 1 base from V and 5 bases from J, leaving 14 bases between. CDR1 and CDR2 from the germline V gene are SEHNR and FQNEAQ (reference sequence). The CDR3 bases are TGTGCCAGCAGCTTAGACCCAGTCATCGGTTATGGCTACACCTTC. It is translated as CASSLDPVIGYGYTF.

This clonotype was found many times. The rearrangement uses TRBV28 and TRBJ2-3, with 7 bases fitting TRBD1. CDR1 and CDR2 from the germline V gene are MDHEN and SYDVKM. V shed 5 bases, J shed 1 base, and the junction held 12 bases outside the gene matches. The CDR3 is 17 amino acids. DNA of the CDR3: TGTGCCAGCAGTCTCCGCAGGGGGTTTACTGGCACAGATACGCAGTATTTT. Its translation: CASSLRRGFTGTDTQYF.

With regard to this clonotype: A much larger clonotype is one base distant, so this may be a read error. This is likely a read error, given that the CDR3 carries no conserved phenylalanine or tryptophan at its end. The rearrangement joins TRBV18 to TRBJ2-5; D perhaps matches TRBD1 (6 bases). The CDR3 loop spans 13 amino acids. From germline, CDR1 is KGHSH and CDR2 LQKENI. Trimming pared 2 bases from V and 10 bases from J, leaving 14 bases between. The CDR3 here is CASSPGGRTIQYL. The CDR3 DNA follows: TGTGCCAGCTCACCAGGGGGCCGAACGATCCAGTACCTC.

This clonotype was seen many times. The rearrangement joins TRBV12-3 or TRBV12-4 to TRBJ2-1, with D perhaps TRBD2 (6 bases). This CDR3 region has 13 residues. Trimming pared 3 bases from V and 6 bases from J, leaving 9 bases between. CDR3 loop: CASSFGGTNEQFF. The CDR3 bases are TGTGCCAGCAGTTTCGGCGGGACCAATGAGCAGTTCTTC.

This clonotype was observed a handful of times. A junction end diverges from the germline sequence, so it may reflect a read error. The DNA of the CDR3 is TGTGCCAGCAGCTACCCTTCAGACGGACTAGCGGGAGGCAGAGGTCCCTACGAGCGGTACTTC. Translation gives CASSYPSDGLAGGRGPYERYF. The chain is built from TRBV7-9 and TRBJ2-7; 14 nucleotides align to TRBD2. Germline V lookup: CDR1 SEHNR, CDR2 FQNEAQ (reference sequence). The CDR3 covers 21 residues.

There are many counts of this clonotype. V and J are TRBV30 and TRBJ2-5; 8 bases agree with TRBD1. The CDR3 consists of 15 residues. Germline loops: CDR1 GTSNPN, CDR2 SVGIG (reference sequence). Germline trimming cut 0 bases from V and 1 base from J; bases unmatched to any gene: 4. Here the CDR3 reads CAWSVGTGLQETQYF. DNA for the CDR3: TGTGCCTGGAGTGTGGGGACAGGCCTCCAAGAGACCCAGTACTTC.

The chain joins TRBV7-9 to TRBJ2-7; D might be TRBD2 (6 bases). Trimming took off 7 bases at V and 2 bases at J, with 21 bases between the two ends. Germline loops: CDR1 SEHNR, CDR2 FQNEAQ (reference sequence). The CDR3 consists of 16 residues. CDR3 sequence: CASTSSPGLPTYEQYF. In nucleotides, the CDR3 is TGTGCCAGCACCTCAAGCCCGGGACTTCCAACCTACGAGCAGTACTTC.

As concerns this clonotype: Just one base apart from a much larger clone, this may be a read error. The chain joins TRBV7-8 to TRBJ2-6; 7 bases are shared with TRBD2. Germline V gene sequence: CDR1 SGHVS, CDR2 FQNEAQ. The CDR3 consists of 18 residues. The CDR3 region has the DNA TGTGCCAGCAGCTTACAAGCGGGATGGGGCTCTGTGGCCAACGTCCTGACTTTC. Protein sequence: CASSLQAGWGSVANVLTF.